This T cell receptor beta chain is from a study of shared clonotypes between healthy human individuals. Germline-derived CDR1 and CDR2 are SGHRS and YFSETQ. The CDR3 has 14 residues. V was pared by 5 bases and J by 5 bases, with 7 bases of the junction left unmatched. Study findings and constraints: What naive subsets generally showed was a larger estimated richness than memory subsets showed.

Concerning this clone: Antigen specificity is unknown.

Clones were sequenced by immunoSEQ multiplex PCR, and TCRdb holds only the in-frame ones, with some missing. This table has 2 million to 2.5 million clones, roughly 92% appearing once. The chain has TRBV5-1 and TRBJ2-1; 7 bases line up with TRBD1. Sequencing input: naive CD4+ T cells from PBMCs. Sample subset: CD45RA+ positively selected. This receptor was obtained from a man younger than 35 in good health. Some clones in this sample may be carry-over from other donors' samples. The CDR3 is CASSYPGQNNEQFF. In DNA form, the CDR3 reads TGCGCCAGCAGTTATCCGGGACAGAACAATGAGCAGTTCTTC.